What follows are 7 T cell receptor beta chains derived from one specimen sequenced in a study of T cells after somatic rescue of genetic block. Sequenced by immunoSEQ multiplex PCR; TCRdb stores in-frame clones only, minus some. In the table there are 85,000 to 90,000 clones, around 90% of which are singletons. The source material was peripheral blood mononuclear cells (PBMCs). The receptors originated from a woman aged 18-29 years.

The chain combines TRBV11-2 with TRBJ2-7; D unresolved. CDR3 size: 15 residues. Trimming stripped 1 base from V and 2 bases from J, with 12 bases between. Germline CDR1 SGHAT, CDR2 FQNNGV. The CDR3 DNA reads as TGTGCCAGCAGCTTAGGGGTAGCCCTTACCTACGAGCAGTACTTC. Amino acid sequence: CASSLGVALTYEQYF.

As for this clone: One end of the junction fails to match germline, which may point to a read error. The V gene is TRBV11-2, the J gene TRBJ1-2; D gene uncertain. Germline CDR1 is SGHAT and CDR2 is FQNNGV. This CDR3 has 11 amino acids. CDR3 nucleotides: TGTGCCAGCAGCCTAGAGGGTGGCTACACCTTC. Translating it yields CASSLEGGYTF.

CDR3 sequence (DNA): TGTGCCAGCAGCTCCCGGGGAAGTTTGAACACTGAAGCTTTCTTT. Translation gives CASSSRGSLNTEAFF. The chain joins TRBV11-3 to TRBJ1-1; D remains ambiguous. The CDR3 is 15 residues long. Germline values: CDR1 SGHNT, CDR2 YENEEA. V was clipped by 4 bases and J by 0 bases, with 12 bases between them.

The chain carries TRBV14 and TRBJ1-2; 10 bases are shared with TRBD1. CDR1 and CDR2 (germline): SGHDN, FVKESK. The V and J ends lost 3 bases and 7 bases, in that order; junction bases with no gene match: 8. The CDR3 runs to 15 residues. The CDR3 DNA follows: TGTGCCAGCAGCCAGAAACGGACAGGGGGTTTTGGCTACACCTTC. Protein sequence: CASSQKRTGGFGYTF. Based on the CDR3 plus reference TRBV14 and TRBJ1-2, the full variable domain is EAGVTQFPSHSVIEKGQTVTLRCDPISGHDNLYWYRRVMGKEIKFLLHFVKESKQDESGMPNNRFLAERTGGTYSTLKVQPAELEDSGVYFCASSQKRTGGFGYTFGSGTRLTVV.

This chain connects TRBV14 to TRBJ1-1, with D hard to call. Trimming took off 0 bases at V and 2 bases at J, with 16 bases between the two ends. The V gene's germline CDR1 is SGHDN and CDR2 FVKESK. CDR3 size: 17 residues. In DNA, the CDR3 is TGTGCCAGCAGCCAAGATCGGAAGGGTTTCTATAACACTGAAGCTTTCTTT. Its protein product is CASSQDRKGFYNTEAFF.

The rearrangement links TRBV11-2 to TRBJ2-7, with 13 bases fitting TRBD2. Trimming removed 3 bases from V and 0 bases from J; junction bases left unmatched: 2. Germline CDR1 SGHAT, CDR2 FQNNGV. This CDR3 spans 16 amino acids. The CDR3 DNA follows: TGTGCCAGCAGCTTCGGACTAGCGGGGGCCTCCTACGAGCAGTACTTC. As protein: CASSFGLAGASYEQYF.

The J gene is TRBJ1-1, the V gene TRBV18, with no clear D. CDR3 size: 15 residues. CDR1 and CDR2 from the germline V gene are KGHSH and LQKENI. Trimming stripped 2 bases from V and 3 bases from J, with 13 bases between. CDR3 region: CASSPTPQKDTEAFF. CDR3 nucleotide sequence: TGTGCCAGCTCACCAACGCCCCAGAAGGACACTGAAGCTTTCTTT.